This TCR beta chain appears in the sequencing data of a study of blood T cells in healthy people across ages. RNA extraction gave at least 5.5 micrograms of total RNA per sample. From germline, CDR1 is DFQATT and CDR2 SNEGSKA (reference sequence). V was clipped by 6 bases and J by 4 bases, with 16 bases between them. The CDR3 spans 13 residues. This clonotype was found a few times. Primers used in a second PCR of about 7 to 12 cycles were a sample-barcoded 5' primer and a J-beta primer mix. TCRdb re-called the 5' RACE reads through MiXCR, storing one row per CDR3 protein. The sample contains about 800,000 distinct CDR3 sequences, about 45% of which appear only once.

The rearrangement uses TRBV20-1 and TRBJ2-7, with a weak D call TRBD2 (5 bases). Sample: blood. The clonotype originates from a man older than 75 in good health. For the CDR3, the DNA is TGCAGTGCCTGCCCGGGGTCATCTTACGAGCAGTACTTC. Its translation: CSACPGSSYEQYF.